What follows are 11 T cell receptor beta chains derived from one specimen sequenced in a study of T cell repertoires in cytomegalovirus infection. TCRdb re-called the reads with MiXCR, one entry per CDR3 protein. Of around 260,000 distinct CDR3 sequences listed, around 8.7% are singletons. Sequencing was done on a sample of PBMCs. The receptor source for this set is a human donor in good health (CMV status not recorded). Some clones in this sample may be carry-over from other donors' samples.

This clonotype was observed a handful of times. The CDR3 loop is CASSPPAERDTQYF. The CDR3 DNA reads as TGTGCCAGCAGCCCCCCCGCGGAGAGAGATACGCAGTATTTT. This chain joins TRBV12-3 or TRBV12-4 and TRBJ2-3; the D is unclear. V was cut by 6 bases and J by 5 bases, with 15 bases left in between. This CDR3 is built from 14 residues.

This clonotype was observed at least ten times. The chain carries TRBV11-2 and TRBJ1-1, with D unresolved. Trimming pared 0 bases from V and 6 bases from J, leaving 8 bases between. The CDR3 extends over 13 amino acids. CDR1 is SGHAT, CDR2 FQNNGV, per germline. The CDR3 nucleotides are TGTGCCAGCAGCTTAGATTTACGGTCTGAAGCTTTCTTT. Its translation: CASSLDLRSEAFF.

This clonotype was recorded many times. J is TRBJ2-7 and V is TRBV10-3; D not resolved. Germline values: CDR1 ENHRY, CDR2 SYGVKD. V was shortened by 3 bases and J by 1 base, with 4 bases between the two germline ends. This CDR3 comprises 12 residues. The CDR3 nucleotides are TGTGCCATCAGTGACAGGTCCTACGAGCAGTACTTC. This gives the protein CAISDRSYEQYF.

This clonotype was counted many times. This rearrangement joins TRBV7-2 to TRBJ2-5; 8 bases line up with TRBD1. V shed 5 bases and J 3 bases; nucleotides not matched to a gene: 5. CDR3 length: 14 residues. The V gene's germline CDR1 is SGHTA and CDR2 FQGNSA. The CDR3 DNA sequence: TGTGCCAGCAGCCCCGGACAGGGAAAAGAGACCCAGTACTTC. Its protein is CASSPGQGKETQYF.

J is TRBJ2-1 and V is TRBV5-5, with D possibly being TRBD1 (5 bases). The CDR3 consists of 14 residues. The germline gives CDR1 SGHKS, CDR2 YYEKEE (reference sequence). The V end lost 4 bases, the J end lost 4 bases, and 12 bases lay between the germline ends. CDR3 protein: CASSLGQEYNEQFF. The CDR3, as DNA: TGTGCCAGCAGCCTTGGACAAGAGTACAATGAGCAGTTCTTC.

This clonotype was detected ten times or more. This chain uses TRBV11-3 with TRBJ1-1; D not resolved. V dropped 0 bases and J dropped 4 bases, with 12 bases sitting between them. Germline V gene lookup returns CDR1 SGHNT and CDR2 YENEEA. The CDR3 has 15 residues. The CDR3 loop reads CASSLEGGGRTEAFF. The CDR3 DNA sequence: TGTGCCAGCAGCTTAGAGGGAGGAGGTCGCACTGAAGCTTTCTTT.

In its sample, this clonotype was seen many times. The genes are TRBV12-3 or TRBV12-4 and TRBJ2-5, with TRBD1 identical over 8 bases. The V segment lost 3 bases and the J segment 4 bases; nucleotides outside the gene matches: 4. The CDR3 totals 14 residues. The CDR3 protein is CASSLTGARETQYF. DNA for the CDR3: TGTGCCAGCAGTTTGACAGGGGCAAGAGAGACCCAGTACTTC.

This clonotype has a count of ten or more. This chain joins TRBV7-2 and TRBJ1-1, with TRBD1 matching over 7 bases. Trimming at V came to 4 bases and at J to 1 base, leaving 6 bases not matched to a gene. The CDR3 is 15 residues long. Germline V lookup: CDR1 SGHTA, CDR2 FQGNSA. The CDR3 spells CASSYETGQNTEAFF. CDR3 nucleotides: TGTGCCAGCAGCTACGAGACAGGGCAGAACACTGAAGCTTTCTTT.

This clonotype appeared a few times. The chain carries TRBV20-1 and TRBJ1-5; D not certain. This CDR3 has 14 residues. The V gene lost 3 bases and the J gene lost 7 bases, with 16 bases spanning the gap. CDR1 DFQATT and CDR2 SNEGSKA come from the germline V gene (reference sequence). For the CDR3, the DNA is TGCAGTGCTAGCGGGCAGCGGGAGGCCCAGCCCCAGCATTTT. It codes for CSASGQREAQPQHF.

The CDR3 nucleotides read TGTGCCAGCAGTAGGGGACGGTCCTATGGCTACACCTTC. Amino acids: CASSRGRSYGYTF. V usage is TRBV6-5 and J usage is TRBJ1-2, with TRBD1 as a possible D gene (5 bases). Trimming pared 5 bases from V and 4 bases from J, leaving 11 bases between. Germline loops: CDR1 MNHEY, CDR2 SVGAGI. The CDR3 contains 13 residues.

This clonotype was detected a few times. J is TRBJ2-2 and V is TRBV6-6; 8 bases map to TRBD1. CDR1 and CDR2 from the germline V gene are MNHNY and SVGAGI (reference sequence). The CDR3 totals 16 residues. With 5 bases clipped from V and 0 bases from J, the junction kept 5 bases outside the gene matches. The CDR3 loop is CASSRQGSANTGELFF. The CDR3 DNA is TGTGCCAGCAGTCGACAGGGGTCCGCGAACACCGGGGAGCTGTTTTTT.